The sequence of this T cell receptor beta chain was determined in a study of cytomegalovirus exposure and HLA in healthy donors. The CDR3 spans 15 residues. Germline CDR1 is SGHDT and CDR2 is YYEEEE. Trimming stripped 3 bases from V and 2 bases from J, with 14 bases between. PCR involved 60 Vbeta and 13 Jbeta primers. Data came from immunoSEQ multiplex PCR; TCRdb stores just in-frame clones and leaves some out. Among more than 150,000 clones listed, 84% were seen once. The chain joins TRBV5-6 to TRBJ1-1; D is perhaps TRBD1 (6 bases). Sequencing was done on a sample of PBMCs. This receptor was obtained from a boy between 2 and 15 years old in good health and CMV-seronegative. The CDR3 sequence is CASSSRTATNTEAFF. DNA of the CDR3: TGTGCCAGCAGCTCCCGGACAGCTACTAACACTGAAGCTTTCTTT. Full variable domain (rest looked up from reference TRBV5-6 and TRBJ1-1): DAGVTQSPTHLIKTRGQQVTLRCSPKSGHDTVSWYQQALGQGPQFIFQYYEEEERQRGNFPDRFSGHQFPNYSSELNVNALLLGDSALYLCASSSRTATNTEAFFGQGTRLTVV.